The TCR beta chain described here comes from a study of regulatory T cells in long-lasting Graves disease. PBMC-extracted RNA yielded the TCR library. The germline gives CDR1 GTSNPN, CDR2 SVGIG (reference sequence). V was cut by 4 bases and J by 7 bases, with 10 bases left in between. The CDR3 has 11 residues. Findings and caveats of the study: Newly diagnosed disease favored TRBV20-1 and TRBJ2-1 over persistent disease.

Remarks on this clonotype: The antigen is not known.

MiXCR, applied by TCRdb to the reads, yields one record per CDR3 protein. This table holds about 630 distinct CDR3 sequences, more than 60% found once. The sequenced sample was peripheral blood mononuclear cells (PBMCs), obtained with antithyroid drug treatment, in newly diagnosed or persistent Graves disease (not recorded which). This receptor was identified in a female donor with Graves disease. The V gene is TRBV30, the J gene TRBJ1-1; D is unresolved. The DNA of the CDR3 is TGTGCCTGGAAAAGGGCAATTGAAGCTTTCTTT. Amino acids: CAWKRAIEAFF.